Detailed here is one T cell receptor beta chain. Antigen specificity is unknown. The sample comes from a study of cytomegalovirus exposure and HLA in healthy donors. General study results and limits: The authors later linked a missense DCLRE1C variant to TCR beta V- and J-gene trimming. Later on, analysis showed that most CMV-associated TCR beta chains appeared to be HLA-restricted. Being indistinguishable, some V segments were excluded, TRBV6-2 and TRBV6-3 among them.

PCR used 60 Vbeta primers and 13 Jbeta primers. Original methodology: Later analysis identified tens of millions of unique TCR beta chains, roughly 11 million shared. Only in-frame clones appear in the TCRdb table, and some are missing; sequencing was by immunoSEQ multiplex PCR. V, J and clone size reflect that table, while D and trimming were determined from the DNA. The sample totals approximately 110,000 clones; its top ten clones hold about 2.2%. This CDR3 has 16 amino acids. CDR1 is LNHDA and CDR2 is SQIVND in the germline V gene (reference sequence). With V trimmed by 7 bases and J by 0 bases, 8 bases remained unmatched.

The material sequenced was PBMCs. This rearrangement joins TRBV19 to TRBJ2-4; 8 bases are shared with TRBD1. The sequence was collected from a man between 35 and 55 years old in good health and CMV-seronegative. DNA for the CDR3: TGTGCCAGTATCGACAGGGGCAGCCTAGCCAAAAACATTCAGTACTTC. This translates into CASIDRGSLAKNIQYF.